The clone carrying this T cell receptor (beta chain) has a handful of counts. Its target is not known. The data derive from a study of beta chain features in type 1 diabetes. Trimming left V 5 bases short and J 4 bases short, with 10 bases between. This CDR3 region has 13 residues. Per germline, CDR1 SGHAT and CDR2 FQNNGV. Findings of the study overall: When VDJ junctions were examined, type 1 diabetes patients showed fewer insertions and more deletions. In every one of the four CD4+ subsets, TCRB CDR3s were moderately but significantly shorter in Type 1 diabetes patients.

The entirety of the isolated RNA underwent reverse transcription, so expressed TCRB transcripts were sequenced. Profiled with immunoSEQ multiplex PCR; TCRdb holds only in-frame clones, not every one. The sample gives hundreds of thousands of clones, 11% to 15% of which show up once; 0.03% to 0.045% is in the top ten. Specimen: naive CD4+ T cells from blood. V usage is TRBV11-2 and J usage is TRBJ2-3; D is perhaps TRBD2 (6 bases). The receptor was derived from a young man with type 1 diabetes. CDR3 in amino acids: CASSGGGADTQYF. In DNA, the CDR3 is TGTGCCAGCAGCGGAGGCGGGGCAGATACGCAGTATTTT. Variable domain in full (rest from reference TRBV11-2 and TRBJ2-3): EAGVAQSPRYKIIEKRQSVAFWCNPISGHATLYWYQQILGQGPKLLIQFQNNGVVDDSQLPKDRFSAERLKGVDSTLKIQPAKLEDSAVYLCASSGGGADTQYFGPGTRLTVL.